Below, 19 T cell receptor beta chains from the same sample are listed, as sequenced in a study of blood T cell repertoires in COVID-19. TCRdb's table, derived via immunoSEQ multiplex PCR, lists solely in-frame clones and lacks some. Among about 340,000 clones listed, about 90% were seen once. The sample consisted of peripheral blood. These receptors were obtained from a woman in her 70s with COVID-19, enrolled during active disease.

In nucleotides, the CDR3 is TGTGCCAGCGGAGCAGTTTACGGCTACACCTTC. This sequence encodes CASGAVYGYTF. The chain has TRBV27 and TRBJ1-2; D gene uncertain. The CDR3 length is 11 residues. Between the trimmed V and J ends, which lost 8 bases and 8 bases, there was a span of 12 bases. Germline assignment: CDR1 MNHEY and CDR2 SMNVEV (reference sequence).

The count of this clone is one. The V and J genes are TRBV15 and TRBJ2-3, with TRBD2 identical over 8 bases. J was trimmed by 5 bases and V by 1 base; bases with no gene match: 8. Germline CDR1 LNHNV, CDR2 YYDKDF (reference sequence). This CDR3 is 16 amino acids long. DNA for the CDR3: TGTGCCACCAGCAGAGGCCCCCTGAGCGGGGGAGATACGCAGTATTTT. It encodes CATSRGPLSGGDTQYF.

The CDR3 loop is CASSHFRDRGRKTEAFF. The CDR3 region has the DNA TGTGCCAGCAGCCATTTCAGGGACAGGGGGCGAAAAACTGAAGCTTTCTTT. This chain connects TRBV3-1 (or the pseudogene TRBV3-2) to TRBJ1-1; 12 positions agree with TRBD1. The CDR3 loop spans 17 amino acids. Germline V gene data show CDR1 as LGHDT and CDR2 as YNNKEL (reference sequence). The ends lost 3 bases at V and 5 bases at J; junction bases unmatched: 10.

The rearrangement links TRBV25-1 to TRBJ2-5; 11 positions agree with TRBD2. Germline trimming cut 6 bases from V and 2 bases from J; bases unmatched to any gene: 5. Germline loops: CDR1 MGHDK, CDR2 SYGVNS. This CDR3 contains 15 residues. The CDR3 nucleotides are TGTGCCAGCAGCCCCACTAGCGGGGGTCAAGAGACCCAGTACTTC. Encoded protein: CASSPTSGGQETQYF.

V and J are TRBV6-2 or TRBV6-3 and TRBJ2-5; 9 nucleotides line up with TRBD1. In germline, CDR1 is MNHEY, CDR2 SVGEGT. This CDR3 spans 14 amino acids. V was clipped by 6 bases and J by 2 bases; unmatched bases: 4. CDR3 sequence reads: CASSLDRGQETQYF. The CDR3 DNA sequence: TGTGCCAGCAGCCTGGACAGGGGTCAAGAGACCCAGTACTTC.

Written as DNA, the CDR3 is TGTGCCAGCAGCCCGCGACTAGCGGGGGGTAAGGGGGAGCTGTTTTTT. Protein sequence: CASSPRLAGGKGELFF. The chain has TRBV3-1 (or the pseudogene TRBV3-2) and TRBJ2-2; TRBD2 aligns across 13 bases. CDR3 length equals 16 residues. Germline loops: CDR1 LGHDT, CDR2 YNNKEL (reference sequence). V shed 4 bases, J shed 8 bases, and the junction held 7 bases outside the gene matches.

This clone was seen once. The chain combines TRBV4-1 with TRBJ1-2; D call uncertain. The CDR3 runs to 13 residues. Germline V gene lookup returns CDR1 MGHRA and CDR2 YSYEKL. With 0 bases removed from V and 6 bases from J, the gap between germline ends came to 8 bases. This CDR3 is CASSQDTGNGYTF. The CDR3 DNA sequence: TGCGCCAGCAGCCAAGATACGGGGAATGGCTACACCTTC.

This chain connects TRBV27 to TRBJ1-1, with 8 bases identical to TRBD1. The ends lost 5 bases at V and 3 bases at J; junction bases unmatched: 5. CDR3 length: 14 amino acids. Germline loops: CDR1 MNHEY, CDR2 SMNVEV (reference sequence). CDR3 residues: CASSPGTGYTEAFF. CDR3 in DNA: TGTGCCAGCAGTCCCGGGACAGGCTACACTGAAGCTTTCTTT.

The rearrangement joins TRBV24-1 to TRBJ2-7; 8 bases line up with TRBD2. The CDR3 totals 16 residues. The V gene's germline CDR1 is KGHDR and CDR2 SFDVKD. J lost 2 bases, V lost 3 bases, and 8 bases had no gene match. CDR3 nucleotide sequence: TGTGCCACCAGTGATCCGGGGGGGAATGGCCCCTACGAGCAGTACTTC. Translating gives CATSDPGGNGPYEQYF.

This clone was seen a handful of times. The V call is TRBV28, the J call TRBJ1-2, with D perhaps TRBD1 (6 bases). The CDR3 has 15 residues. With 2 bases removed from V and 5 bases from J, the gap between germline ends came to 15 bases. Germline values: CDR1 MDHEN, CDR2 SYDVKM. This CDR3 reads CASSLRQAFLYGYTF. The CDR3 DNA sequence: TGTGCCAGCAGTTTACGACAGGCCTTCCTTTATGGCTACACCTTC.

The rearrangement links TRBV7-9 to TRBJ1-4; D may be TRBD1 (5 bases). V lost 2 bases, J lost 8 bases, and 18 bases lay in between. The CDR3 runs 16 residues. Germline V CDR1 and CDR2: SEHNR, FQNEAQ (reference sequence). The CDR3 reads CASSLPRAPLREKLFF. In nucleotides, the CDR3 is TGTGCCAGCAGCTTACCCAGGGCGCCCCTCCGGGAAAAACTGTTTTTT.

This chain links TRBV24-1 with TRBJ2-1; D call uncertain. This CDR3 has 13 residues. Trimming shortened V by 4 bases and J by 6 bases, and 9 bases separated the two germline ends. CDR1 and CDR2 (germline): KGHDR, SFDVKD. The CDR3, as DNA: TGTGCCACCAGTGACCCTAATGTCAATGAGCAGTTCTTC. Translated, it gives CATSDPNVNEQFF.

The CDR3 is CSVEDGRGITEAFF. The CDR3 DNA reads TGCAGCGTTGAAGATGGTCGGGGTATCACTGAAGCTTTCTTT. This chain joins TRBV29-1 and TRBJ1-1, with unresolved D. The CDR3 runs 14 residues. Germline V lookup: CDR1 SQVTM, CDR2 ANQGSEA. Deletions cut 0 bases from V and 4 bases from J, with 12 bases between.

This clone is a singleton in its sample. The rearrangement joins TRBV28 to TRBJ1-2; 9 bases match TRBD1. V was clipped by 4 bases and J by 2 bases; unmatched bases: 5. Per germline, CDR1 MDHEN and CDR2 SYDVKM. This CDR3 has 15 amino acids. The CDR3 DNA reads TGTGCCAGCAGTTCAACGGGACAGGGCAACTATGGCTACACCTTC. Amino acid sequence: CASSSTGQGNYGYTF.

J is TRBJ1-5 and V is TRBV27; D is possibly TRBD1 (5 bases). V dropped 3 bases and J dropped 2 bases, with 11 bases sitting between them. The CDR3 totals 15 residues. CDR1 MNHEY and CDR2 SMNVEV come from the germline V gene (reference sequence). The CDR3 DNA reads TGTGCCAGCAGTTTCAGTTTCAGGGGCAATCAGCCCCAGCATTTT. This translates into CASSFSFRGNQPQHF.

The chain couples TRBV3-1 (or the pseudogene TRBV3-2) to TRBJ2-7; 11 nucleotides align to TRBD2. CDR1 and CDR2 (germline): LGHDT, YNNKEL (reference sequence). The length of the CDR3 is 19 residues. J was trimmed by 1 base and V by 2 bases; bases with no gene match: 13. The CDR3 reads CASSQLAGGSKQTSYEQYF. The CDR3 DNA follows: TGTGCCAGCAGCCAACTAGCGGGGGGATCCAAACAAACGTCCTACGAGCAGTACTTC.

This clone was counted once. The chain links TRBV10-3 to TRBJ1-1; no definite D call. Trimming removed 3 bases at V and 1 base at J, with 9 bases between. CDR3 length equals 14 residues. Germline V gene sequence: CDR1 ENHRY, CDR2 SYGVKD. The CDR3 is CAISDWGENTEAFF. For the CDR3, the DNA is TGTGCCATCAGTGATTGGGGAGAGAACACTGAAGCTTTCTTT.

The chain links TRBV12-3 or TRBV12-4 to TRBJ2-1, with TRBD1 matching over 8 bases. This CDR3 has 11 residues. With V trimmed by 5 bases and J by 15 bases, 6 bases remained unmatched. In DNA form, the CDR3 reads TGTGCCAGCAGTCGAGGACAGGGCGGGTTCTTC. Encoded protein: CASSRGQGGFF.

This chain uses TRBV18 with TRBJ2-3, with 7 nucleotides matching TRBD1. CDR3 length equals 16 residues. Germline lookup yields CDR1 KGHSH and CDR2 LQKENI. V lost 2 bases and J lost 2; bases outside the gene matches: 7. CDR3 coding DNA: TGTGCCAGCTCACCATTCGGGCAGGGGGACACAGATACGCAGTATTTT. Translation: CASSPFGQGDTDTQYF.